The rows below give T cell receptor beta chains drawn from one sample of a study of shared clonotypes between healthy human individuals. Some clones are missing from TCRdb's copy, which holds only in-frame ones; the method was immunoSEQ multiplex PCR. The table shows some 2.3 million clones, with just over 90% occurring only once. The material sequenced was naive CD4+ T cells from PBMCs. These receptors were taken from a man aged 18 to 29 in good health. Some clones in this sample may be carry-over from other donors' samples. The CDR3 runs from the conserved cysteine through the conserved F or W. D genes are given only for firm matches. Only part of the rows carry a size: once, few, many, or a class if the clone is expanded.

.	TRBV5-8	.	TRBJ1-2	TGTGCCAGCAGCCCGGACGGCTATGGCTACACCTTC	CASSPDGYGYTF
.	TRBV11-3	.	TRBJ2-7	TGTGCCAGCAGCTTAGTTTGGGGGAGATCAATATCCTGGAGCTCCTACGAGCAGTACTTC	CASSLVWGRSISWSSYEQYF
.	TRBV14	.	TRBJ2-1	TGTGCCAGCAGCCCCCATTGGAGGGATGAGCAGTTCTTC	CASSPHWRDEQFF
.	TRBV28	.	TRBJ2-7	TGTGCCAGCAGTTTATTGCGGGGTTGGGAGTACTTC	CASSLLRGWEYF
few	TRBV2	.	TRBJ2-7	TGTGCCAGCAGTTACGCGAACTACGAGCAGTACTTC	CASSYANYEQYF
.	TRBV27	TRBD2	TRBJ2-7	TGTGCCAGCAGTATGGGACTAGATTTCTACGAGCAGTACTTC	CASSMGLDFYEQYF
.	TRBV5-1	.	TRBJ2-1	TGCGCCAGCAGCTTGTTTATAAGGGGAGCACTCAATGAGCAGTTCTTC	CASSLFIRGALNEQFF
once	TRBV5-1	.	TRBJ2-4	TGCGCCAGCAGCTTGGGCCCCGGGGCCAAAAACATTCAGTACTTC	CASSLGPGAKNIQYF
.	TRBV9	TRBD1	TRBJ2-2	TGTGCCAGCAGCGTAGGAGGGACAGGGGGCAACGGGGAGCTGTTTTTT	CASSVGGTGGNGELFF
once	TRBV30	.	TRBJ1-1	TGTGCCTGGACCCTTGGGGGGGGGACTGAAGCTTTCTTT	CAWTLGGGTEAFF
.	TRBV15	.	TRBJ1-2	TGTGCCACCAGCAGAGATCAGAGCCTTAACTATGGCTACACCTTC	CATSRDQSLNYGYTF
.	TRBV18	TRBD1	TRBJ1-2	TGTGCCAGCTCAGTGGGACAGCCGTTGGGCTACACCTTC	CASSVGQPLGYTF
.	TRBV5-1	.	TRBJ2-3	TGCGCCAGCAGCTTGGACAGGTCAAAAGATACGCAGTATTTT	CASSLDRSKDTQYF
.	TRBV6-1	.	TRBJ1-4	TGTGCCGGCCGATCAGGGGAGGGTGAAAAACTGTTTTTT	CAGRSGEGEKLFF
.	TRBV9	.	TRBJ2-1	TGTGCCAGCAGCCCCCGAGGTGGTGCTAAAATCTACAATGAGCAGTTCTTC	CASSPRGGAKIYNEQFF
.	TRBV5-4	TRBD2	TRBJ2-3	TGTGCCAGCAGCTCTAGCGGTAGCACAGATACGCAGTATTTT	CASSSSGSTDTQYF